This T cell receptor (beta chain) was sequenced for a study of T cells in Graves' hyperthyroidism and ophthalmopathy. This clonotype came up many times. TCR beta CDR3 regions were amplified from RNA. Initially, a first-round RT-PCR of the TCR CDR3 employed the HTBI primer set. TCRdb called the multiplex PCR reads again in MiXCR, with one record for every CDR3 protein. In the table there are about 420,000 distinct CDR3 sequences, roughly an eighth of which are singletons. Between the trimmed V and J ends, which lost 1 base and 5 bases, there was a span of 13 bases. The germline V gene has CDR1 MNHNS and CDR2 SASEGT. This CDR3 is 15 amino acids long.

The sample comprised blood. The source of this sequence is a woman aged 18-35 years with Graves' hyperthyroidism. The chain has TRBV6-1 and TRBJ2-3; D remains unclear. The CDR3 reads CASSEGFLPGDTQYF. CDR3 DNA: TGTGCCAGCAGTGAAGGCTTCCTTCCGGGAGATACGCAGTATTTT.